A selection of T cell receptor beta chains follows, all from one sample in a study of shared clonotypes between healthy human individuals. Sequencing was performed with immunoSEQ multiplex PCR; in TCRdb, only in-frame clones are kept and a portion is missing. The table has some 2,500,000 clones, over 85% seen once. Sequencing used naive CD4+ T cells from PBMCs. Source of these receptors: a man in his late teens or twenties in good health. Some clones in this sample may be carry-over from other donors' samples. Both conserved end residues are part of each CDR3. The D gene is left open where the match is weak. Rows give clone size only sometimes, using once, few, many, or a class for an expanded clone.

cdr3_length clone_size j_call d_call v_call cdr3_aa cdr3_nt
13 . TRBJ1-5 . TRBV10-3 CAIRGQPDQPQHF TGTGCCATCCGTGGACAGCCGGATCAGCCCCAGCATTTT
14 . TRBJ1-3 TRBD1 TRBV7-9 CASILTGAGNTIYF TGTGCCAGCATCCTGACAGGGGCCGGAAACACCATATATTTT
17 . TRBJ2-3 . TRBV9 CASSGTRGHISGDTQYF TGTGCCAGCAGCGGGACTAGGGGACACATCTCCGGGGATACGCAGTATTTT
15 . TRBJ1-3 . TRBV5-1 CASSWGGFSGNTIYF TGCGCCAGCAGCTGGGGAGGGTTCTCTGGAAACACCATATATTTT
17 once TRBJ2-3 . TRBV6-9 CASSYFWGRTSGDTQYF TGTGCCAGCAGTTATTTCTGGGGTCGGACAAGTGGAGATACGCAGTATTTT
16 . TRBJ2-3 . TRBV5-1 CASSLGLDPSTDTQYF TGCGCCAGCAGCTTGGGGTTAGACCCTAGCACAGATACGCAGTATTTT
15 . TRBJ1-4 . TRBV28 CASSSYTGRSLKLFF TGTGCCAGCAGTAGTTATACGGGACGGTCTCTAAAACTGTTTTTT
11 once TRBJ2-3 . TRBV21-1 CASSIGQGQYF TGTGCCAGCAGCATCGGACAGGGACAGTATTTT
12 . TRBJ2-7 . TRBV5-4 CASSLAGKEQYF TGTGCCAGCAGCTTGGCCGGTAAGGAGCAGTACTTC
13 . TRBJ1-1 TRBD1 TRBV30 CAWSLQGFTEAFF TGTGCCTGGAGTTTACAGGGGTTCACTGAAGCTTTCTTT
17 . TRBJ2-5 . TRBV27 CASITPGAPRPKSTQYF TGTGCCAGCATCACCCCCGGGGCCCCGAGGCCCAAGAGTACCCAGTACTTC
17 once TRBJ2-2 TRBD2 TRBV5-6 CASSPGLAGGNTGELFF TGTGCCAGCAGCCCCGGCCTAGCGGGAGGGAACACCGGGGAGCTGTTTTTT
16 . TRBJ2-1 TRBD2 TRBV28 CASSRGDAGVLDEQFF TGTGCCAGCAGCCGAGGCGACGCGGGAGTTTTAGATGAGCAGTTCTTC
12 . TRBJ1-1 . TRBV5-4 CASSRPSSTAFF TGTGCCAGCAGCCGCCCCTCCAGTACGGCTTTCTTT
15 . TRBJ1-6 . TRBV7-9 CASSGALSYNSPLHF TGTGCCAGCAGCGGGGCCCTTAGCTATAATTCACCCCTCCACTTT
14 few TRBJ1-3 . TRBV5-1 CASSLGTAGNTIYF TGCGCCAGCAGCTTGGGGACAGCTGGAAACACCATATATTTT
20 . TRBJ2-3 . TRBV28 CASRLPGQESPRSRTDTQYF TGTGCCAGCAGGTTACCGGGACAAGAATCCCCTCGCTCCCGCACAGATACGCAGTATTTT
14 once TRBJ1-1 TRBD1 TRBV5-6 CASSPGTVNTEAFF TGTGCCAGCAGCCCCGGGACAGTGAACACTGAAGCTTTCTTT
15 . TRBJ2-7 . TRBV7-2 CASSLIRQAPYEQYF TGTGCCAGCAGCTTAATCCGACAGGCCCCCTACGAGCAGTACTTC
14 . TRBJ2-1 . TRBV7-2 CASSTSRAPVGQFF TGTGCCAGCAGCACGAGCCGGGCCCCCGTGGGGCAGTTCTTC
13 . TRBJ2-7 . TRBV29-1 CSVGTRTAGEQYF TGCAGCGTTGGGACACGGACAGCGGGCGAGCAGTACTTC
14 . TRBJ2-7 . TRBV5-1 CASSFWTFSYEQYF TGCGCCAGCAGCTTTTGGACCTTCTCCTACGAGCAGTACTTC
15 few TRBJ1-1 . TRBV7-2 CASSSTSGAYTEAFF TGTGCCAGCAGCTCCACCTCGGGGGCTTACACTGAAGCTTTCTTT
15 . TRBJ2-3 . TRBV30 CAWSGERHHLKAQYF TGTGCCTGGAGTGGGGAGCGGCACCACCTGAAGGCGCAGTATTTT
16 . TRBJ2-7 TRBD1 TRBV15 CATSRAPGTGTYEQYF TGTGCCACCAGCAGAGCCCCCGGGACAGGCACCTACGAGCAGTACTTC
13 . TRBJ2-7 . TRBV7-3 CASSLTRDYEQYF TGTGCCAGCAGCTTAACCAGGGACTACGAGCAGTACTTC
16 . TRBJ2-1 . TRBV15 CATRPELGRSYNEQFF TGTGCCACCAGGCCCGAACTAGGGCGCTCCTACAATGAGCAGTTCTTC
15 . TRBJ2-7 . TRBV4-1 CASSKPGLSSYEQYF TGCGCCAGCAGCAAACCAGGACTAAGCTCCTACGAGCAGTACTTC
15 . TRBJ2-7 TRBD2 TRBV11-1 CASSLGREAVYEQYF TGTGCCAGCAGCTTAGGGCGGGAGGCAGTTTACGAGCAGTACTTC
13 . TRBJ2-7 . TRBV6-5 CASSYDSSSEQYF TGTGCCAGCAGTTACGACTCGTCCAGCGAGCAGTACTTC
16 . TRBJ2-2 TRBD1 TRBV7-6 CASSFPGQGASGELFF TGTGCCAGCAGCTTTCCGGGACAGGGGGCTTCCGGGGAGCTGTTTTTT
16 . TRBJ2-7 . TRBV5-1 CASSLVLGAQGNEQYF TGCGCCAGCAGCTTGGTGTTAGGGGCGCAGGGGAACGAGCAGTACTTC
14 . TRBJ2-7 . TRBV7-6 CASSLWQGTYEQYF TGTGCCAGCAGCTTGTGGCAGGGCACCTACGAGCAGTACTTC
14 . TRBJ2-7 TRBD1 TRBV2 CASRTGTGTYEQYF TGTGCCAGCAGGACCGGGACAGGAACCTACGAGCAGTACTTC
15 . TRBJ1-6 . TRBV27 CASSLLGTSNSPLHF TGTGCCAGCAGTTTATTAGGGACTTCCAATTCACCCCTCCACTTT
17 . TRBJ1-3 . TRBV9 CASSVGAISHSGNTIYF TGTGCCAGCAGCGTAGGGGCAATATCTCACTCTGGAAACACCATATATTTT
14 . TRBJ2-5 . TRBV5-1 CASSSRGVQETQYF TGCGCCAGCAGCTCACGGGGAGTCCAAGAGACCCAGTACTTC
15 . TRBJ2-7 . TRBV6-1 CASRKRNEDSYEQYF TGTGCCAGCAGGAAGAGAAACGAGGACTCCTACGAGCAGTACTTC
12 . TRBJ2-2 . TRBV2 CASSEALRELFF TGTGCCAGCAGTGAAGCGCTTAGGGAGCTGTTTTTT
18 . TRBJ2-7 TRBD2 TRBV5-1 CASSFGASGRAGAYEQYF TGCGCCAGCAGCTTTGGAGCTAGCGGGAGAGCTGGGGCCTACGAGCAGTACTTC
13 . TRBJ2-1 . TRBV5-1 CASSLGLINEQFF TGCGCCAGCAGCTTGGGACTAATCAATGAGCAGTTCTTC